What follows are 28 T cell receptor beta chains derived from one specimen sequenced in a study of cytomegalovirus exposure and HLA in healthy donors. The PCR was carried out with 60 Vbeta primers and 13 Jbeta primers. The assay was immunoSEQ multiplex PCR, and TCRdb's table has in-frame clones only and misses some. Of about 140,000 clones listed, 70% to 75% were seen once; the top ten hold approximately 1.6%. The specimen sequenced was PBMCs. Receptors originate from a woman aged 30 to 39 in good health and CMV-seronegative.

V and J are TRBV28 and TRBJ2-7, with 8 bases fitting TRBD2. V lost 4 bases to trimming and J lost 0 bases; unmatched junction nucleotides: 2. This CDR3 is built from 14 residues. The germline CDR1 and CDR2 sequences are MDHEN and SYDVKM. The CDR3 nucleotides read TGTGCCAGCAGTTCGGGGGGGGTCTCCTACGAGCAGTACTTC. It translates to CASSSGGVSYEQYF.

This clone was seen a few times. This chain uses TRBV2 with TRBJ1-5, with D perhaps TRBD1 (5 bases). V was shortened by 5 bases and J by 2 bases, with 10 bases between the two germline ends. The CDR3 covers 14 residues. Germline V gives CDR1 SNHLY, CDR2 FYNNEI. The CDR3 nucleotides are TGTGCCAGCAGTATGGGACTGGGCAATCAGCCCCAGCATTTT. Protein sequence: CASSMGLGNQPQHF.

The genes are TRBV2 and TRBJ1-5; TRBD1 might be the D (5 bases). The V and J ends lost 4 bases and 9 bases respectively, with 10 bases between them. The CDR3 spans 12 residues. Germline V gene lookup returns CDR1 SNHLY and CDR2 FYNNEI. The chain's CDR3 is CASSGLGPPQHF. DNA of the CDR3: TGTGCCAGCAGTGGATTGGGGCCGCCCCAGCATTTT.

A few counts support this clone. This chain connects TRBV6-6 to TRBJ1-1; D is undetermined. Trimming pared 3 bases from V and 5 bases from J, leaving 13 bases between. Germline-derived CDR1 and CDR2 are MNHNY and SVGAGI (reference sequence). This CDR3 spans 14 amino acids. The chain's CDR3 is CASSYAGFGTEAFF. DNA of the CDR3: TGTGCCAGCAGTTATGCGGGGTTCGGAACTGAAGCTTTCTTT.

This chain joins TRBV6-5 and TRBJ1-2; D ambiguous. Trimming shortened V by 0 bases and J by 4 bases, and 9 bases separated the two germline ends. The germline gives CDR1 MNHEY, CDR2 SVGAGI. This CDR3 has 14 residues. The DNA for the CDR3 is TGTGCCAGCAGTTACTCGTGGAGGGTCTATGGCTACACCTTC. It specifies CASSYSWRVYGYTF.

The chain carries TRBV6-5 and TRBJ1-5, with a weak D call TRBD1 (6 bases). The germline V gene has CDR1 MNHEY and CDR2 SVGAGI. Trimming stripped 6 bases from V and 7 bases from J, with 19 bases between. The CDR3 is 15 amino acids. DNA for the CDR3: TGTGCCAGCAGCCCACTTCGGGGGGCGAACCAGCCCCAGCATTTT. This gives the protein CASSPLRGANQPQHF.

This clone was seen only a few times. The rearrangement links TRBV7-2 to TRBJ1-1, with 7 bases lining up with TRBD1. CDR1 and CDR2 (germline): SGHTA, FQGNSA. The ends lost 3 bases at V and 2 bases at J; junction bases unmatched: 12. This CDR3 is 17 amino acids long. The CDR3 region has the DNA TGTGCCAGCAGCTTTTCCCTAAATCAGGGGGGAAACACTGAAGCTTTCTTT. As protein: CASSFSLNQGGNTEAFF.

The chain couples TRBV6-1 to TRBJ2-1; TRBD2 aligns across 9 bases. V trimming: 8 bases; J trimming: 6 bases; junction bases outside the gene matches: 11. CDR1 is MNHNS, CDR2 SASEGT, per germline. This CDR3 is built from 15 residues. The CDR3 sequence: CASATGLAGPNEQFF. The CDR3 DNA reads as TGTGCCAGCGCAACGGGCCTAGCGGGACCCAATGAGCAGTTCTTC.

This sequence joins TRBV6-1 and TRBJ2-3, with D hard to call. CDR1 is MNHNS, CDR2 SASEGT, per germline. This CDR3 region has 11 residues. Between the trimmed V and J ends, which lost 3 bases and 7 bases, there was a span of 5 bases. CDR3 DNA: TGTGCCAGCAGTGACTACTATACGCAGTATTTT. Protein product: CASSDYYTQYF.

The rearrangement links TRBV7-3 to TRBJ2-3, with 9 bases that match TRBD2. The ends lost 4 bases at V and 3 bases at J; junction bases unmatched: 8. CDR1 and CDR2 from the germline V gene are SGHTA and FQGTGA. The CDR3 contains 16 residues. The CDR3 coding sequence is TGTGCCAGCAGCTCTAATAGCGGGAGCGGGACAGATACGCAGTATTTT. This gives the protein CASSSNSGSGTDTQYF.

This chain uses TRBV5-5 with TRBJ1-5; 7 positions match TRBD1. Germline CDR1 reads SGHKS; CDR2 reads YYEKEE (reference sequence). After removal of 6 bases from V and 0 bases from J, the junction contained 3 bases not matched to a gene. CDR3 length: 14 amino acids. CDR3 nucleotide sequence: TGTGCCAGCAAGACAGGGAGTAGCAATCAGCCCCAGCATTTT. It codes for CASKTGSSNQPQHF.

V is TRBV5-1 and J is TRBJ2-5; TRBD2 agrees at 12 bases. CDR1 is SGHRS and CDR2 is YFSETQ in the germline V gene. V was pared by 2 bases and J by 4 bases, with 3 bases of the junction left unmatched. The CDR3 consists of 15 residues. In nucleotides, the CDR3 is TGCGCCAGCAGCTTTTCGACTAGCGGGGGAGAGACCCAGTACTTC. Its translation: CASSFSTSGGETQYF.

The chain uses TRBV7-2 and TRBJ2-5, with 7 bases fitting TRBD2. There are 12 residues in the CDR3. The germline V gene encodes CDR1 SGHTA and CDR2 FQGNSA. The trim removed 5 bases at V and 5 bases at J, leaving 2 bases unmatched. The CDR3 reads CASSGRGETQYF. The CDR3 DNA reads as TGTGCCAGCAGCGGGCGGGGGGAGACCCAGTACTTC. Full variable domain (outside the CDR3, taken from reference TRBV7-2 and TRBJ2-5): GAGVSQSPSNKVTEKGKDVELRCDPISGHTALYWYRQSLGQGLEFLIYFQGNSAPDKSGLPSDRFSAERTGGSVSTLTIQRTQQEDSAVYLCASSGRGETQYFGPGTRLLVL.

The chain has TRBV11-2 and TRBJ2-7, with 12 positions matching TRBD1. Germline CDR1 is SGHAT and CDR2 is FQNNGV. The CDR3 has 19 residues. Trimming at V came to 5 bases and at J to 3 bases, leaving 17 bases not matched to a gene. The DNA of the CDR3 is TGTGCCAGCAGCCCCTTGAACCGGGACAGGGGGCAGAAGATCTACGAGCAGTACTTC. Translation gives CASSPLNRDRGQKIYEQYF.

The V gene is TRBV5-1, the J gene TRBJ2-7; D perhaps matches TRBD2 (6 bases). Trimming left V 0 bases short and J 0 bases short, with 10 bases between. The germline V gene has CDR1 SGHRS and CDR2 YFSETQ. This CDR3 contains 15 residues. CDR3 sequence: CASSLEEGSSYEQYF. Here the CDR3 DNA reads TGCGCCAGCAGCTTGGAGGAGGGTTCCTCCTACGAGCAGTACTTC. Variable domain in full (rest from reference TRBV5-1 and TRBJ2-7): KAGVTQTPRYLIKTRGQQVTLSCSPISGHRSVSWYQQTPGQGLQFLFEYFSETQRNKGNFPGRFSGRQFSNSRSEMNVSTLELGDSALYLCASSLEEGSSYEQYFGPGTRLTVT.

This clone was counted only a few times. The J gene is TRBJ2-5, the V gene TRBV30; tentative D call: TRBD1 (6 bases). This CDR3 has 14 residues. Trimming pared 3 bases from V and 0 bases from J, leaving 11 bases between. The germline V gene has CDR1 GTSNPN and CDR2 SVGIG (reference sequence). CDR3 in DNA: TGTGCCTGGAGCCCCGGACAGAACCAAGAGACCCAGTACTTC. Translation gives CAWSPGQNQETQYF.

The V call is TRBV10-3, the J call TRBJ2-1; 7 bases fit TRBD2. This CDR3 region has 15 residues. The germline V gene encodes CDR1 ENHRY and CDR2 SYGVKD. Trimming took 0 bases from V and 5 from J; bases not matched to a gene: 4. CDR3 nucleotide sequence: TGTGCCATCAGTGAGTCGCGGACTAGGGACAATGAGCAGTTCTTC. It translates to CAISESRTRDNEQFF.

The chain couples TRBV2 to TRBJ1-5, with a tentative D call TRBD1 (5 bases). The CDR3 extends over 18 amino acids. Germline V gene lookup returns CDR1 SNHLY and CDR2 FYNNEI. The germline V and J ends were trimmed by 0 bases and 2 bases, with 17 bases remaining between them. Written as DNA, the CDR3 is TGTGCCAGCAGTGAAGCGTTCTGGGAAGGGGCGGGCAATCAGCCCCAGCATTTT. It yields the protein CASSEAFWEGAGNQPQHF.

The chain recombines TRBV28 with TRBJ2-5; TRBD1 aligns across 8 bases. Germline V CDR1 and CDR2: MDHEN, SYDVKM. CDR3 length equals 15 residues. Trimming at V came to 5 bases and at J to 1 base, leaving 6 bases not matched to a gene. CDR3 protein: CASSPDRGGQETQYF. In DNA form, the CDR3 reads TGTGCCAGCAGTCCAGACAGGGGAGGCCAAGAGACCCAGTACTTC.

In its sample, this clone was seen a few times. The chain carries TRBV11-2 and TRBJ2-5; TRBD2 agrees at 8 bases. Germline V gene data show CDR1 as SGHAT and CDR2 as FQNNGV. V was clipped by 4 bases and J by 0 bases; unmatched bases: 4. This CDR3 spans 15 amino acids. The CDR3 DNA reads TGTGCCAGCAGCTCGCTACTAGCGGACCAAGAGACCCAGTACTTC. Its translation: CASSSLLADQETQYF.

The CDR3 nucleotides are TGTGCCAGCCTCGGACATGACCAAGAGACCCAGTACTTC. The encoded protein is CASLGHDQETQYF. The gene calls are TRBV28 and TRBJ2-5, with a possible D match to TRBD1 (5 bases). V was cut by 8 bases and J by 0 bases, with 10 bases left in between. Germline values: CDR1 MDHEN, CDR2 SYDVKM. The CDR3 is 13 residues long.

This clone has more than one count but fewer than ten. The chain links TRBV6-4 to TRBJ2-1, with D hard to call. V was pared by 2 bases and J by 0 bases, with 8 bases between. The CDR3 covers 15 residues. Germline V gene lookup returns CDR1 MRHNA and CDR2 SNTAGT. Here the CDR3 reads CASSDEESSYNEQFF. CDR3 nucleotides: TGTGCCAGCAGTGACGAGGAGAGCTCCTACAATGAGCAGTTCTTC.

V usage is TRBV18 and J usage is TRBJ1-2; D not resolved. The CDR3 has 16 residues. Trimming removed 5 bases from V and 0 bases from J, with 16 bases in between. Germline CDR1 and CDR2: KGHSH and LQKENI. The CDR3 DNA sequence: TGTGCCAGCTCATCGAGCTTGACACCCTCTAACTATGGCTACACCTTC. The encoded protein is CASSSSLTPSNYGYTF.

V gene TRBV6-1 combines with J gene TRBJ2-7; TRBD1 aligns across 11 bases. The V segment lost 1 base and the J segment 4 bases; nucleotides outside the gene matches: 3. The CDR3 loop spans 15 amino acids. The germline gives CDR1 MNHNS, CDR2 SASEGT. The CDR3 reads CASSEVGTGGYEQYF. For the CDR3, the DNA is TGTGCCAGCAGTGAAGTAGGGACAGGGGGATACGAGCAGTACTTC.

The gene calls are TRBV9 and TRBJ2-3; the match to TRBD2 covers 11 bases. This CDR3 comprises 15 residues. With V trimmed by 3 bases and J by 2 bases, 2 bases remained unmatched. The germline V gene has CDR1 SGDLS and CDR2 YYNGEE. The DNA for the CDR3 is TGTGCCAGCAGCGAGACTAGCGGGATCACAGATACGCAGTATTTT. Its protein product is CASSETSGITDTQYF.

The rearrangement links TRBV19 to TRBJ1-4, with D unclear. Germline V gene data show CDR1 as LNHDA and CDR2 as SQIVND (reference sequence). The CDR3 consists of 12 residues. V lost 4 bases and J 6 bases, leaving 6 bases between the germline ends. Written as DNA, the CDR3 is TGTGCCAGTAGTAATAGAGATGAAAAACTGTTTTTT. Translation gives CASSNRDEKLFF.

As regards this clone: The sample has other DNA sequences that encode this CDR3 too. This chain links TRBV7-9 with TRBJ1-2; 10 bases match TRBD1. The junction had 8 bases not matched to a gene; V was cut back by 2 bases and J by 5 bases. Germline V lookup: CDR1 SEHNR, CDR2 FQNEAQ (reference sequence). CDR3 length: 16 residues. This CDR3 reads CASSLTPPGQGYGYTF. For the CDR3, the DNA is TGTGCCAGCAGCTTAACACCCCCGGGACAGGGGTATGGCTACACCTTC.

The chain combines TRBV7-8 with TRBJ2-5; a possible D gene is TRBD2 (5 bases). Germline V gene sequence: CDR1 SGHVS, CDR2 FQNEAQ. V was trimmed by 5 bases and J by 9 bases, leaving 10 bases between them. The CDR3 spans 11 residues. CDR3 sequence: CASSHGESQYF. CDR3 sequence (DNA): TGTGCCAGCAGCCACGGGGAGTCCCAGTACTTC.